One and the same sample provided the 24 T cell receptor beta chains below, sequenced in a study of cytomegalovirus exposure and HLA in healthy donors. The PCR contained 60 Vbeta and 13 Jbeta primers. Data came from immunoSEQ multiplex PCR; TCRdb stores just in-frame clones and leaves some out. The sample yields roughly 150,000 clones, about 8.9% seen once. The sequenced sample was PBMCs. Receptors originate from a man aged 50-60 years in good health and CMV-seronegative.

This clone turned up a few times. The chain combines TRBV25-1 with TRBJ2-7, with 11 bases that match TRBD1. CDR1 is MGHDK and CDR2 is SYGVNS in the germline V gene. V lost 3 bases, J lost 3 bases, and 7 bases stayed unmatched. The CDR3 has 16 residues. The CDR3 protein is CASSDARTGGFYEQYF. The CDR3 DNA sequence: TGTGCCAGCAGTGACGCCCGGACAGGGGGCTTCTACGAGCAGTACTTC.

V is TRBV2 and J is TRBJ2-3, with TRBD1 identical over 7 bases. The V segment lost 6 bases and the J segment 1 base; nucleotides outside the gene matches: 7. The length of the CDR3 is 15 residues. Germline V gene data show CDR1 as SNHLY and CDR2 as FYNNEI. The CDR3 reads CASRTGTVGTDTQYF. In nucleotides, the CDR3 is TGTGCCAGCAGAACCGGGACAGTCGGCACAGATACGCAGTATTTT.

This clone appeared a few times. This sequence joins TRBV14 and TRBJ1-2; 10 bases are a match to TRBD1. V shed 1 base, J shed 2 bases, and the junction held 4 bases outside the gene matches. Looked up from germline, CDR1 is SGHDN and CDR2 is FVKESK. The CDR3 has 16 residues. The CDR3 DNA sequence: TGTGCCAGCAGCCAAGGTGGGACAGGGGTGAACTATGGCTACACCTTC. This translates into CASSQGGTGVNYGYTF.

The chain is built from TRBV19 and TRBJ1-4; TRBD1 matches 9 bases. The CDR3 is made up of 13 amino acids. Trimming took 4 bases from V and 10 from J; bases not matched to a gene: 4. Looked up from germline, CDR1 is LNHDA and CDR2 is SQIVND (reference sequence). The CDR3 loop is CASSRDREGKLFF. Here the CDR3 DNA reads TGTGCCAGTAGTAGGGACAGGGAAGGAAAACTGTTTTTT.

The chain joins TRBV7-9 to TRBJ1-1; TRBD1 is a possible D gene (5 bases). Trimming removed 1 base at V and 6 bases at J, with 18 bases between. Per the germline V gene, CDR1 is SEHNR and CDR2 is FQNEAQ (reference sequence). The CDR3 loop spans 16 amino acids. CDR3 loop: CASSLVVGGIFAEAFF. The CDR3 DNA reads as TGTGCCAGCAGCTTAGTTGTTGGGGGGATATTTGCTGAAGCTTTCTTT.

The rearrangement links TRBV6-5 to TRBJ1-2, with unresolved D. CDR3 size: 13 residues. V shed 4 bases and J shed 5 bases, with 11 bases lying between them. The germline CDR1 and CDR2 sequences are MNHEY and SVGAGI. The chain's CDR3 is CASSCEYGYGYTF. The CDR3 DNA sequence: TGTGCCAGCAGTTGCGAATACGGGTATGGCTACACCTTC.

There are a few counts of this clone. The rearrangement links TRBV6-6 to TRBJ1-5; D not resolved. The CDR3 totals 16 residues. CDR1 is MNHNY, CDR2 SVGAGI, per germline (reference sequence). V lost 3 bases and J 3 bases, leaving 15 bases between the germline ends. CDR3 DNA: TGTGCCAGCAGTTATACCACGGGAGAGAACAATCAGCCCCAGCATTTT. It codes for CASSYTTGENNQPQHF.

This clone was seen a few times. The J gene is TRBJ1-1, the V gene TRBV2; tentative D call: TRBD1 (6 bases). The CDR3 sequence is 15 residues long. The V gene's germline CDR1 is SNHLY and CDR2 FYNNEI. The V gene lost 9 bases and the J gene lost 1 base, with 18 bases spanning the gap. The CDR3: CASQQRGFQNTEAFF. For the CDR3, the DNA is TGTGCCAGTCAGCAGAGGGGGTTTCAGAACACTGAAGCTTTCTTT.

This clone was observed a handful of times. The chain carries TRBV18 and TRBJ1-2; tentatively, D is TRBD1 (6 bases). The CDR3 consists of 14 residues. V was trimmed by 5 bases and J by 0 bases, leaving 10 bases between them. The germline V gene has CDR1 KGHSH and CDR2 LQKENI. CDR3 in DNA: TGTGCCAGCTCATCGGGACATACTAACTATGGCTACACCTTC. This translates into CASSSGHTNYGYTF.

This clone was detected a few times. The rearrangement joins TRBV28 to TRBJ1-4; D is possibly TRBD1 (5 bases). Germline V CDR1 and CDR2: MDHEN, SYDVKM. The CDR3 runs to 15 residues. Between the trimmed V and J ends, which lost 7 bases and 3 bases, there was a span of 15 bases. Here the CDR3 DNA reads TGTGCCAGCACCCTAGCCCCGGGGGCTAATGAAAAACTGTTTTTT. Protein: CASTLAPGANEKLFF.

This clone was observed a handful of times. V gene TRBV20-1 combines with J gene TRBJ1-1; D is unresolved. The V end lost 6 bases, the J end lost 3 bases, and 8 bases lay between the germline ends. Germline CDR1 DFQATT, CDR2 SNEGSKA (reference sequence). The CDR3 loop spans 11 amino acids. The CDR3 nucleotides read TGCAGTGCGGAGACGGACACTGAAGCTTTCTTT. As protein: CSAETDTEAFF.

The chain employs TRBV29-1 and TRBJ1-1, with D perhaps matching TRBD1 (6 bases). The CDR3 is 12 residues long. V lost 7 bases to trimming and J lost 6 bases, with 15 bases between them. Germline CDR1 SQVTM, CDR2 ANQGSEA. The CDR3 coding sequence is TGCAGCGCGAAGGGGGGGGAACCTGAAGCTTTCTTT. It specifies CSAKGGEPEAFF.

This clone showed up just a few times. CDR3 residues: CASSLWAARGGDYSNQPQHF. In nucleotides, the CDR3 is TGTGCCAGCAGTTTATGGGCCGCTAGGGGGGGTGATTATAGCAATCAGCCCCAGCATTTT. The gene calls are TRBV28 and TRBJ1-5, with a possible D match to TRBD1 (6 bases). The V and J ends lost 0 bases and 0 bases respectively, with 21 bases between them. CDR3 length equals 20 residues. Germline values: CDR1 MDHEN, CDR2 SYDVKM.

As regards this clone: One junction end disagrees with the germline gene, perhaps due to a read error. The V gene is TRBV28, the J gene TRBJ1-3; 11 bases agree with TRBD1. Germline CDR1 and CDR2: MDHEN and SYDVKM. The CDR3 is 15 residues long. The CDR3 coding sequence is TGTGCCAGCAGCCCAACCGGGACAGGGGGGCGCTTCGAAGATTTT. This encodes CASSPTGTGGRFEDF.

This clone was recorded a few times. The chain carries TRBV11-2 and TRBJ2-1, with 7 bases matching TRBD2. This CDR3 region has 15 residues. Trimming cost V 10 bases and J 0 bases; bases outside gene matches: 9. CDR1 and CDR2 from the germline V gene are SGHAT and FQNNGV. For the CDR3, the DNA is TGTGCCACCTCGGGAGGTCTAAGCTCCTACAATGAGCAGTTCTTC. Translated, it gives CATSGGLSSYNEQFF.

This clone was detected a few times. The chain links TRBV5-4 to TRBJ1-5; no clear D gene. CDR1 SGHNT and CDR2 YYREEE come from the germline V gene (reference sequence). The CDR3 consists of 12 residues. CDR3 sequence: CATGGLNQPQHF. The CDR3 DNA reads TGTGCGACGGGCGGACTTAATCAGCCCCAGCATTTT. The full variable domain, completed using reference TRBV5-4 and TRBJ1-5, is ETGVTQSPTHLIKTRGQQVTLRCSSQSGHNTVSWYQQALGQGPQFIFQYYREEENGRGNFPPRFSGLQFPNYSSELNVNALELDDSALYLCATGGLNQPQHFGDGTRLSIL.

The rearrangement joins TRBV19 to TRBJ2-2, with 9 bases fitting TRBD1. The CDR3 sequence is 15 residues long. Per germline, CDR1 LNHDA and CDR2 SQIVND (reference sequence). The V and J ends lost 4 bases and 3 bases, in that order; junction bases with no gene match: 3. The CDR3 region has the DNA TGTGCCAGTAGTACGACAGGGGGGGACACCGGGGAGCTGTTTTTT. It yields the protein CASSTTGGDTGELFF.

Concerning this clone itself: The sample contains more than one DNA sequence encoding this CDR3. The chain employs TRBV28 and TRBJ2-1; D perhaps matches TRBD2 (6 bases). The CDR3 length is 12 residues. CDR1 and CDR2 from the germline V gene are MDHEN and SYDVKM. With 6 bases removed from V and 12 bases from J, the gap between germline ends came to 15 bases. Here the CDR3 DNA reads TGTGCCAGCAGCTCCTCGGGACTGGTGCAGTTCTTC. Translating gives CASSSSGLVQFF.

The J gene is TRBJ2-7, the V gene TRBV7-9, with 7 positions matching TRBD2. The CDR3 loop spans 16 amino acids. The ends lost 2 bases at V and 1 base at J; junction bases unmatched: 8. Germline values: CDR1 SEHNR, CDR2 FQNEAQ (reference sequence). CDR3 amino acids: CASSLMALAASYEQYF. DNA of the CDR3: TGTGCCAGCAGCTTAATGGCTCTAGCGGCGTCCTACGAGCAGTACTTC.

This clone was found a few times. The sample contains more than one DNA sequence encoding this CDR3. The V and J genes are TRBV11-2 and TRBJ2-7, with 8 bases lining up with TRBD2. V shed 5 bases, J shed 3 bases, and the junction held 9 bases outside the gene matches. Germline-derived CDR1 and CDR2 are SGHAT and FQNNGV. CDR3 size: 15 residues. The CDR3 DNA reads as TGTGCCAGCAGCCTCCTGGCGGGAGGTAACTACGAGCAGTACTTC. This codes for CASSLLAGGNYEQYF.

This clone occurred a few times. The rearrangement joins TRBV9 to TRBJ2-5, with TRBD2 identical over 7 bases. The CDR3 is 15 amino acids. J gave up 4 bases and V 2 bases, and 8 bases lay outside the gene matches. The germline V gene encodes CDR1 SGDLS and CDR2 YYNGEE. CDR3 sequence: CASSVSGTWRETQYF. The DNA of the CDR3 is TGTGCCAGCAGCGTCAGCGGGACCTGGCGAGAGACCCAGTACTTC.

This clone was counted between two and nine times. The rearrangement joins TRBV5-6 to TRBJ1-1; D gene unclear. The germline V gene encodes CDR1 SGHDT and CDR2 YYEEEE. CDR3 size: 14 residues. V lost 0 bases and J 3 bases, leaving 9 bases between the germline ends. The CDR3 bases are TGTGCCAGCAGCTTGGATTCCAGCGACACTGAAGCTTTCTTT. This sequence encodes CASSLDSSDTEAFF.

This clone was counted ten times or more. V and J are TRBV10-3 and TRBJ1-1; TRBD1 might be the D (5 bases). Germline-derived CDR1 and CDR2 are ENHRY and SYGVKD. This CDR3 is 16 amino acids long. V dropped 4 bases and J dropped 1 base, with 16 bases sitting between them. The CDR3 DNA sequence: TGTGCCATCAGTGGGACAACAACAAGGGAGAACACTGAAGCTTTCTTT. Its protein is CAISGTTTRENTEAFF.

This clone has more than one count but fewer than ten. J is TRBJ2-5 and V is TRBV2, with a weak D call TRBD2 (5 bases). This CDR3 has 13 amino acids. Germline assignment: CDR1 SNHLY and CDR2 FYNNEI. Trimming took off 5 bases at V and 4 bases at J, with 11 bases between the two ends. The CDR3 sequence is CASSTTRLETQYF. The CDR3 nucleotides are TGTGCCAGCAGTACTACTAGATTAGAGACCCAGTACTTC.